These 23 T cell receptor beta chains share one sample of origin, sequenced in a study of blood T cell repertoires in COVID-19. TCRdb's table, derived via immunoSEQ multiplex PCR, lists solely in-frame clones and lacks some. The table lists hundreds of thousands of clones, about 90% of them singletons, with roughly 2.4% in the top ten. The sample consisted of peripheral blood. The receptors derive from a woman aged 50 to 60 who had recovered from COVID-19.

This clone was observed once. Compared with germline, one end of the junction differs, possibly owing to a read error. This chain links TRBV7-9 with TRBJ2-1, with TRBD2 matching over 7 bases. The CDR3 is 13 amino acids. In germline, CDR1 is SEHNR, CDR2 FQNEAQ (reference sequence). CDR3 residues: CASRLAGHNEQFF. DNA of the CDR3: TGTGCCAGCAGGTTAGCGGGCCACAATGAGCAGTTCTTC.

The gene calls are TRBV6-5 and TRBJ1-2; D might be TRBD1 (5 bases). This CDR3 spans 12 amino acids. The germline V gene has CDR1 MNHEY and CDR2 SVGAGI. V dropped 5 bases and J dropped 4 bases, with 8 bases sitting between them. CDR3 sequence reads: CASSTGLYGYTF. The CDR3, as DNA: TGTGCCAGCAGTACGGGACTCTATGGCTACACCTTC.

DNA of the CDR3: TGTGCCAGCAGCCAGGAGACAGGATTCTACGAGCAGTACTTC. Translating gives CASSQETGFYEQYF. V and J are TRBV5-4 and TRBJ2-7; D may be TRBD1 (6 bases). CDR3 length: 14 amino acids. Germline values: CDR1 SGHNT, CDR2 YYREEE (reference sequence). V shed 4 bases and J shed 3 bases, with 14 bases lying between them.

V is TRBV27 and J is TRBJ1-6; perhaps TRBD1 as D (6 bases). Germline V CDR1 and CDR2: MNHEY, SMNVEV (reference sequence). V shed 6 bases and J shed 2 bases, with 11 bases lying between them. There are 15 residues in the CDR3. CDR3 nucleotides: TGTGCCAGCAGAACGGACAGAACCTATAATTCACCCCTCCACTTT. It is translated as CASRTDRTYNSPLHF.

The genes are TRBV19 and TRBJ2-7; the D is unclear. Trimming pared 3 bases from V and 0 bases from J, leaving 9 bases between. CDR3 length: 14 residues. Germline lookup yields CDR1 LNHDA and CDR2 SQIVND (reference sequence). CDR3 coding DNA: TGTGCCAGTAGTATCGCAGTCAGCTCCTACGAGCAGTACTTC. It yields the protein CASSIAVSSYEQYF.

The chain links TRBV10-3 to TRBJ1-1; 11 positions match TRBD1. The CDR3 runs 15 residues. Germline V gene data show CDR1 as ENHRY and CDR2 as SYGVKD. The J segment lost 3 bases and the V segment lost 4 bases, leaving 4 bases of the junction unmatched. Here the CDR3 reads CAISGTGGADTEAFF. Here the CDR3 DNA reads TGTGCCATCAGTGGGACAGGGGGCGCGGACACTGAAGCTTTCTTT.

The J gene is TRBJ1-1, the V gene TRBV2; D unclear. This CDR3 has 14 amino acids. Between the trimmed V and J ends, which lost 6 bases and 1 base, there was a span of 12 bases. From germline, CDR1 is SNHLY and CDR2 FYNNEI. The DNA of the CDR3 is TGTGCCAGCAGCTTCGGTCGAGGGAACACTGAAGCTTTCTTT. Protein product: CASSFGRGNTEAFF. The full variable domain, completed using reference TRBV2 and TRBJ1-1, is EPEVTQTPSHQVTQMGQEVILRCVPISNHLYFYWYRQILGQKVEFLVSFYNNEISEKSEIFDDQFSVERPDGSNFTLKIRSTKLEDSAMYFCASSFGRGNTEAFFGQGTRLTVV.

The genes are TRBV6-2 or TRBV6-3 and TRBJ2-7; 10 nucleotides match TRBD2. From germline, CDR1 is MNHEY and CDR2 SVGEGT. Trimming removed 5 bases from V and 4 bases from J; junction bases left unmatched: 5. The CDR3 loop spans 14 amino acids. The CDR3: CASSTGTSAYEQYF. CDR3 nucleotides: TGTGCCAGCAGTACCGGGACTAGCGCTTACGAGCAGTACTTC.

The CDR3 sequence is CASSSVAAAGSPLHF. The CDR3 DNA follows: TGTGCCAGCAGCTCCGTAGCGGCAGCCGGATCACCCCTCCACTTT. The V gene is TRBV9, the J gene TRBJ1-6; D remains ambiguous. V was pared by 4 bases and J by 10 bases, with 18 bases between. The germline gives CDR1 SGDLS, CDR2 YYNGEE. The CDR3 consists of 15 residues.

This clone came up once. J is TRBJ2-3 and V is TRBV27, with 8 bases aligning to TRBD2. The length of the CDR3 is 16 residues. The germline V gene encodes CDR1 MNHEY and CDR2 SMNVEV (reference sequence). Germline trimming cut 6 bases from V and 0 bases from J; bases unmatched to any gene: 8. The CDR3 DNA reads TGTGCCAGCAGCTTTTTGCGGGGGGCTAGCACAGATACGCAGTATTTT. Translation: CASSFLRGASTDTQYF.

The chain couples TRBV19 to TRBJ1-2; possible D gene TRBD1, 6 bases. The CDR3 is 12 amino acids. Germline-derived CDR1 and CDR2 are LNHDA and SQIVND (reference sequence). With 7 bases removed from V and 2 bases from J, the gap between germline ends came to 8 bases. Here the CDR3 DNA reads TGTGCCAGTACGGACAGCAACTATGGCTACACCTTC. The encoded protein is CASTDSNYGYTF. Based on the CDR3 plus reference TRBV19 and TRBJ1-2, the full variable domain is DGGITQSPKYLFRKEGQNVTLSCEQNLNHDAMYWYRQDPGQGLRLIYYSQIVNDFQKGDIAEGYSVSREKKESFPLTVTSAQKNPTAFYLCASTDSNYGYTFGSGTRLTVV.

V and J are TRBV7-2 and TRBJ2-3; 9 bases are shared with TRBD2. V lost 3 bases to trimming and J lost 4 bases; unmatched junction nucleotides: 11. This CDR3 region has 17 residues. Germline values: CDR1 SGHTA, CDR2 FQGNSA. CDR3 protein: CASSLEVLAGRADTQYF. The CDR3 nucleotides read TGTGCCAGCAGCTTGGAAGTCCTAGCGGGGAGGGCAGATACGCAGTATTTT.

The chain carries TRBV4-1 and TRBJ2-2, with TRBD2 as a possible D gene (5 bases). Germline CDR1 reads MGHRA; CDR2 reads YSYEKL. This CDR3 spans 15 amino acids. V lost 2 bases and J 6 bases, leaving 13 bases between the germline ends. The CDR3 coding sequence is TGCGCCAGCAGCCAAACCGGGAATCGGGCCGGGGAGCTGTTTTTT. This encodes CASSQTGNRAGELFF.

The DNA of the CDR3 is TGTGCCAGCAGCGCACGCAGGAACACTGAAGCTTTCTTT. Protein sequence: CASSARRNTEAFF. V gene TRBV7-6 combines with J gene TRBJ1-1; the D is unclear. The CDR3 runs 13 residues. V dropped 5 bases and J dropped 1 base, with 8 bases sitting between them. Germline values: CDR1 SGHVS, CDR2 FNYEAQ. Full variable domain (remainder filled in from reference TRBV7-6 and TRBJ1-1): GAGVSQSPRYKVTKRGQDVALRCDPISGHVSLYWYRQALGQGPEFLTYFNYEAQQDKSGLPNDRFSAERPEGSISTLTIQRTEQRDSAMYRCASSARRNTEAFFGQGTRLTVV.

The V gene is TRBV15, the J gene TRBJ2-2, with a weak D call TRBD1 (5 bases). The CDR3 consists of 14 residues. V was cut by 9 bases and J by 7 bases, with 18 bases left in between. CDR1 and CDR2 from the germline V gene are LNHNV and YYDKDF (reference sequence). The chain's CDR3 is CATQPPLGHGELFF. CDR3 nucleotide sequence: TGTGCCACACAGCCACCCTTGGGGCACGGGGAGCTGTTTTTT.

The chain carries TRBV6-5 and TRBJ2-1; D is unresolved. The CDR3 is 11 residues long. V lost 7 bases to trimming and J lost 5 bases, with 6 bases between them. From germline, CDR1 is MNHEY and CDR2 SVGAGI. This CDR3 is CASTANNEQFF. The CDR3 DNA reads as TGTGCCAGCACAGCGAACAATGAGCAGTTCTTC.

This sequence joins TRBV5-1 and TRBJ1-6; 7 bases are a match to TRBD1. CDR3 size: 18 residues. V trimming: 4 bases; J trimming: 9 bases; junction bases outside the gene matches: 19. Germline lookup yields CDR1 SGHRS and CDR2 YFSETQ. The CDR3 nucleotides read TGCGCCAGCAGCCTTGGGTTTGCGACAGGGACGCGCGGTTCACCCCTCCACTTT. It is translated as CASSLGFATGTRGSPLHF.

This clone was counted once. The J gene is TRBJ2-6, the V gene TRBV6-2 or TRBV6-3, with 9 bases identical to TRBD1. This CDR3 contains 18 residues. Losses at the gene ends were 5 bases for V and 0 bases for J; bases not matched to a gene: 8. The germline V gene encodes CDR1 MNHEY and CDR2 SVGEGT. This CDR3 reads CASSKLGTGLSGANVLTF. In nucleotides, the CDR3 is TGTGCCAGCAGTAAACTCGGGACAGGGCTCTCTGGGGCCAACGTCCTGACTTTC.

This chain joins TRBV10-3 and TRBJ2-1, with 10 bases that match TRBD2. This CDR3 spans 16 amino acids. Losses at the gene ends were 2 bases for V and 3 bases for J; bases not matched to a gene: 4. Germline V gene lookup returns CDR1 ENHRY and CDR2 SYGVKD. The DNA of the CDR3 is TGTGCCATCAGTGAGCGGAAGCGGGGGGGCTACAATGAGCAGTTCTTC. The encoded protein is CAISERKRGGYNEQFF.

This rearrangement joins TRBV5-4 to TRBJ2-2, with D perhaps matching TRBD2 (5 bases). The germline V gene has CDR1 SGHNT and CDR2 YYREEE (reference sequence). CDR3 length: 14 residues. V was trimmed by 0 bases and J by 7 bases, leaving 10 bases between them. The CDR3 loop is CASSLELAVGELFF. In DNA form, the CDR3 reads TGTGCCAGCAGCTTGGAGCTAGCAGTCGGGGAGCTGTTTTTT.

V is TRBV27 and J is TRBJ1-2; D gene ambiguous. CDR1 and CDR2 (germline): MNHEY, SMNVEV (reference sequence). V was trimmed by 4 bases and J by 0 bases, leaving 6 bases between them. The CDR3 is 13 amino acids. CDR3 sequence (DNA): TGTGCCAGCAGTTACAGAGCTAACTATGGCTACACCTTC. Its translation is CASSYRANYGYTF.

J is TRBJ1-1 and V is TRBV7-8, with 7 bases aligning to TRBD1. The CDR3 extends over 14 amino acids. Trimming removed 7 bases from V and 5 bases from J; junction bases left unmatched: 10. Germline assignment: CDR1 SGHVS and CDR2 FQNEAQ. The CDR3 nucleotides read TGTGCCAGCACAATACAGGGGCAGGGAACTGAAGCTTTCTTT. Amino acid sequence: CASTIQGQGTEAFF. The entire variable domain, with the rest obtained from reference TRBV7-8 and TRBJ1-1, is as follows: GAGVSQSPRYKVAKRGQDVALRCDPISGHVSLFWYQQALGQGPEFLTYFQNEAQLDKSGLPSDRFFAERPEGSVSTLKIQRTQQEDSAVYLCASTIQGQGTEAFFGQGTRLTVV.

CDR3 nucleotide sequence: TGTGCCAGCAGCTTGGGCCAGCCCCACGAGCAGTACTTC. This translates into CASSLGQPHEQYF. The chain recombines TRBV11-2 with TRBJ2-7, with D uncertain. V gave up 3 bases and J gave up 5 bases, with 11 bases separating them. This CDR3 is 13 amino acids long. From germline, CDR1 is SGHAT and CDR2 FQNNGV.